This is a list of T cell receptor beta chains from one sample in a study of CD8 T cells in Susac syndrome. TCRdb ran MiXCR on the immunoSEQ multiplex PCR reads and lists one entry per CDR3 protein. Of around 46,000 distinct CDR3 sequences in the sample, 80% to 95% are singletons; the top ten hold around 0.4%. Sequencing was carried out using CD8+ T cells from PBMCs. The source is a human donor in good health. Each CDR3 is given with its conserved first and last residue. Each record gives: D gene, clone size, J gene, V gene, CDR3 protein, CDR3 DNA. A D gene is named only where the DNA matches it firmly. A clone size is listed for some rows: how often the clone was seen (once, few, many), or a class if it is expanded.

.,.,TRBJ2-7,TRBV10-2,CASSATASYEQYF,TGCGCCAGCAGTGCCACGGCGTCCTACGAGCAGTACTTC
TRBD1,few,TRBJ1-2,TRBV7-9,CASSLAGTGVKGYTF,TGTGCCAGCAGCTTGGCCGGGACAGGGGTCAAAGGCTACACCTTC
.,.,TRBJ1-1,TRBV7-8,CASSQTDRQSNTEAFF,TGTGCCAGCAGCCAAACGGATAGACAGTCGAACACTGAAGCTTTCTTT
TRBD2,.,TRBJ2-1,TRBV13,CASSLTSAYNEQFF,TGTGCCAGCAGCCTGACTAGCGCTTACAATGAGCAGTTCTTC
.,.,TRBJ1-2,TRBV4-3,CASSQIGANSYGYTF,TGCGCCAGCAGCCAAATCGGGGCCAACTCCTATGGCTACACCTTC
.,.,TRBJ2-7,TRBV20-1,CSARDLSRGYEQYF,TGCAGTGCTAGAGATCTATCCAGGGGCTACGAGCAGTACTTC
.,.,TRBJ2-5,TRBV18,CASHESSWGKYQETQYF,TGTGCCAGCCACGAATCCTCCTGGGGGAAGTACCAAGAGACCCAGTACTTC
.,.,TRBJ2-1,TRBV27,CASSLSRTGEQFF,TGTGCCAGCAGTTTATCGCGAACTGGTGAGCAGTTCTTC
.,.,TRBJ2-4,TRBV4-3,CASSQAQARLAKNIQYF,TGCGCCAGCAGCCAAGCGCAAGCGAGACTAGCCAAAAACATTCAGTACTTC
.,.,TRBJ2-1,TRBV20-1,CSASGDAGIINEQFF,TGCAGTGCTAGTGGGGACGCGGGGATTATCAATGAGCAGTTCTTC
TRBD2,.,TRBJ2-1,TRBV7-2,CASSWTSGRVHEQFF,TGTGCCAGCAGTTGGACTAGCGGGAGAGTCCATGAGCAGTTCTTC
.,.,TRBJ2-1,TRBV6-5,CASSYSRNNEQFF,TGTGCCAGCAGTTACTCGAGGAACAATGAGCAGTTCTTC
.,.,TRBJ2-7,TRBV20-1,CSARGSGSVYEQYF,TGCAGTGCTAGAGGAAGTGGTAGCGTCTACGAGCAGTACTTC
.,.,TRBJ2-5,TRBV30,CAWIKGGDQFF,TGTGCCTGGATAAAGGGGGGAGACCAATTCTTC
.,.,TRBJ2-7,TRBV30,CAWSSGSGLYSYEQYF,TGTGCCTGGAGTTCGGGCTCCGGTCTTTACTCCTACGAGCAGTACTTC
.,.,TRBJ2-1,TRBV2,CASSTAYNEQFF,TGTGCCAGCAGTACAGCCTACAATGAGCAGTTCTTC
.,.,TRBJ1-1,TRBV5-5,CASSFLGLSLYTEAFF,TGTGCCAGCAGCTTCTTGGGTCTTTCCTTGTACACTGAAGCTTTCTTT
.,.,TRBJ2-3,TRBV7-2,CASSFGTGLTDTQYF,TGTGCCAGCAGCTTCGGGACCGGCCTCACAGATACGCAGTATTTT
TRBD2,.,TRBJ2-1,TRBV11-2,CASSLVGRGISGSSYNEQFF,TGTGCCAGCAGCTTAGTGGGCAGGGGGATTAGCGGGAGCTCCTACAATGAGCAGTTCTTC
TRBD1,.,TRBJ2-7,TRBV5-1,CASSGARGTVYEQYF,TGCGCCAGCAGCGGCGCCAGGGGGACAGTCTACGAGCAGTACTTC
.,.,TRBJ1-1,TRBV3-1,CASSQGGGHTEAFF,TGTGCCAGCAGCCAGGGGGGCGGACACACTGAAGCTTTCTTT
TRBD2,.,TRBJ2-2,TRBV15,CATSTGRRRTGELFF,TGTGCCACCAGCACCGGGAGGCGTAGAACCGGGGAGCTGTTTTTT
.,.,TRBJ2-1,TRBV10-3,CAIKGGDNEQFF,TGTGCCATCAAGGGCGGGGACAATGAGCAGTTCTTC
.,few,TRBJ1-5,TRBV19,CASSVRDNNQPQHF,TGTGCCAGTAGTGTCCGGGACAACAATCAGCCCCAGCATTTT
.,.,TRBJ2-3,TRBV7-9,CASTPRELLTDTQYF,TGTGCCAGCACCCCCCGTGAACTTCTCACAGATACGCAGTATTTT
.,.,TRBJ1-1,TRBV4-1,CASSQAGEGTAFLNTEAFF,TGCGCCAGCAGCCAAGCCGGGGAGGGGACCGCCTTCCTGAACACTGAAGCTTTCTTT
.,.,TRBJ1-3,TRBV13,CASSLVAAYSGNTIYF,TGTGCCAGCAGCTTAGTAGCCGCGTACTCTGGAAACACCATATATTTT
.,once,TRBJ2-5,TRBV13,CASSLSLRETQYF,TGTGCCAGCAGCTTATCCCTCCGTGAGACCCAGTACTTC
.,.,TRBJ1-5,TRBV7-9,CASSLEGYSNQPQHF,TGTGCCAGCAGCTTAGAGGGCTATAGCAATCAGCCCCAGCATTTT
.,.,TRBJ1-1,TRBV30,CAWIYRFVDSPNTEAFF,TGTGCCTGGATATATCGTTTTGTCGACAGCCCGAACACTGAAGCTTTCTTT
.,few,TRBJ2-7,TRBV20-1,CSARDPGRSSYEQYF,TGCAGTGCTAGAGATCCAGGAAGGAGCTCCTACGAGCAGTACTTC
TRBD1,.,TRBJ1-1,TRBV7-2,CASSIRDRGKNTEAFF,TGTGCCAGCAGCATACGGGACAGGGGGAAGAACACTGAAGCTTTCTTT
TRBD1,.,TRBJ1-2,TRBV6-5,CASSYSDRNYGYTF,TGTGCCAGCAGTTACTCGGACAGGAACTATGGCTACACCTTC
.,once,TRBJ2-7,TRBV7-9,CASSPPRIISYEQYF,TGTGCCAGCAGCCCGCCGAGGATCATCTCCTACGAGCAGTACTTC
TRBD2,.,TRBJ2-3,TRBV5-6,CASSLEAGGGTDTQYF,TGTGCCAGCAGCTTGGAGGCGGGAGGTGGCACAGATACGCAGTATTTT